Below are 17 T cell receptor beta chains sequenced from a single sample in a study of blood T cell repertoires in COVID-19. TCRdb's table, derived via immunoSEQ multiplex PCR, lists solely in-frame clones and lacks some. The repertoire holds 180,000 or so clones, with about 85% as singletons. Source material: peripheral blood. These receptors were taken from a woman aged 80 or older with acute or convalescent COVID-19.

J is TRBJ2-2 and V is TRBV14; D uncertain. The CDR3 is 15 amino acids. V lost 6 bases, J lost 3 bases, and 14 bases lay in between. CDR1 is SGHDN and CDR2 is FVKESK in the germline V gene. The DNA of the CDR3 is TGTGCCAGCAGTCCGAGGCTGCCGGACACCGGGGAGCTGTTTTTT. As protein: CASSPRLPDTGELFF.

The chain joins TRBV19 to TRBJ2-2; no clear D gene. V lost 0 bases and J lost 1, with 6 bases in between. The CDR3 runs to 15 residues. Looked up from germline, CDR1 is LNHDA and CDR2 is SQIVND (reference sequence). CDR3 sequence reads: CASSIDRRNTGELFF. In DNA, the CDR3 is TGTGCCAGTAGTATAGATAGAAGGAACACCGGGGAGCTGTTTTTT.

This clone appeared a single time. The chain couples TRBV5-1 to TRBJ1-6, with 12 bases that match TRBD1. V trimming: 1 base; J trimming: 8 bases; junction bases outside the gene matches: 7. CDR1 SGHRS and CDR2 YFSETQ come from the germline V gene. CDR3 size: 17 residues. This CDR3 reads CASSLPGTGGHDSPLHF. The CDR3 DNA reads as TGCGCCAGCAGCTTGCCCGGGACAGGGGGCCATGATTCACCCCTCCACTTT.

The V call is TRBV9, the J call TRBJ2-2; 12 bases map to TRBD2. CDR1 is SGDLS and CDR2 is YYNGEE in the germline V gene. This CDR3 spans 17 amino acids. J lost 6 bases, V lost 0 bases, and 6 bases had no gene match. CDR3 in amino acids: CASSVGASGGASGELFF. The DNA for the CDR3 is TGTGCCAGCAGCGTAGGTGCTAGCGGGGGGGCCTCCGGGGAGCTGTTTTTT.

The V and J genes are TRBV21-1 and TRBJ1-1. TRBV21-1 is deemed a pseudogene. This CDR3 has 13 residues. This CDR3 reads CASSTPEGTEAFF. The CDR3 coding sequence is TGTGCCAGCAGCACCCCTGAGGGCACTGAAGCTTTCTTT.

Here the CDR3 DNA reads TGCGCCAGCAGTGAGTACGCAGGGCTGGGCACAGATACGCAGTATTTT. Translation gives CASSEYAGLGTDTQYF. The chain couples TRBV10-1 to TRBJ2-3; D might be TRBD1 (5 bases). The CDR3 sequence is 16 residues long. Trimming removed 1 base from V and 1 base from J, with 12 bases in between. Germline-derived CDR1 and CDR2 are WNHNN and SYGVQD (reference sequence).

The chain joins TRBV7-9 to TRBJ2-3; TRBD1 matches 11 bases. Trimming removed 3 bases from V and 2 bases from J; junction bases left unmatched: 1. Per germline, CDR1 SEHNR and CDR2 FQNEAQ (reference sequence). The CDR3 has 15 residues. CDR3 protein: CASSFGQGATDTQYF. As DNA, the CDR3 is TGTGCCAGCAGCTTTGGACAGGGGGCCACAGATACGCAGTATTTT.

The chain carries TRBV28 and TRBJ1-1, with D tentatively TRBD1 (5 bases). Germline CDR1 and CDR2: MDHEN and SYDVKM. Between the trimmed V and J ends, which lost 6 bases and 5 bases, there was a span of 19 bases. The CDR3 contains 15 residues. This CDR3 is CASSKSGTRRTEAFF. The DNA of the CDR3 is TGTGCCAGCAGCAAAAGCGGGACCCGACGGACTGAAGCTTTCTTT.

The chain is built from TRBV5-4 and TRBJ2-3; perhaps TRBD2 as D (6 bases). The ends were cut back, 4 bases at V and 3 bases at J, with 15 bases in the middle. This CDR3 is built from 15 residues. CDR1 and CDR2 (germline): SGHNT, YYREEE (reference sequence). This CDR3 reads CASSTLAGRTDTQYF. The CDR3 nucleotides read TGTGCCAGCAGCACCTTGGCGGGAAGGACAGATACGCAGTATTTT.

The CDR3 sequence: CASSLGGALNEQYF. CDR3 nucleotides: TGTGCCAGCAGCTTAGGGGGAGCTCTGAACGAGCAGTACTTC. The chain carries TRBV7-9 and TRBJ2-7; possible D gene TRBD2, 5 bases. Germline CDR1 reads SEHNR; CDR2 reads FQNEAQ (reference sequence). The CDR3 has 14 residues. Trimming left V 1 base short and J 5 bases short, with 12 bases between.

This chain joins TRBV29-1 and TRBJ1-5, with 8 bases identical to TRBD1. V trimming: 5 bases; J trimming: 5 bases; junction bases outside the gene matches: 5. The CDR3 is 13 residues long. CDR1 and CDR2 from the germline V gene are SQVTM and ANQGSEA. CDR3 DNA sequence: TGCAGCGTTACACAGGGGGGGGATCAGCCCCAGCATTTT. It translates to CSVTQGGDQPQHF.

V and J are TRBV4-1 and TRBJ1-5, with D possibly TRBD1 on 5 matching bases. The V end lost 1 base, the J end lost 2 bases, and 6 bases lay between the germline ends. The CDR3 sequence is 14 residues long. In germline, CDR1 is MGHRA, CDR2 YSYEKL. CDR3 bases: TGCGCCAGCAGCCAAGGCAGGGGCAATCAGCCCCAGCATTTT. It translates to CASSQGRGNQPQHF.

V and J are TRBV3-1 (or the pseudogene TRBV3-2) and TRBJ2-3; 12 positions agree with TRBD2. Germline values: CDR1 LGHDT, CDR2 YNNKEL (reference sequence). The CDR3 loop spans 17 amino acids. Germline trimming cut 4 bases from V and 2 bases from J; bases unmatched to any gene: 7. The CDR3 is CASSLRTSGDFTDTQYF. For the CDR3, the DNA is TGTGCCAGCAGCCTCCGGACTAGCGGGGACTTCACAGATACGCAGTATTTT.

This chain links TRBV5-1 with TRBJ2-3; 7 positions match TRBD2. Germline trimming cut 7 bases from V and 3 bases from J; bases unmatched to any gene: 5. The CDR3 loop spans 13 amino acids. Germline CDR1 reads SGHRS; CDR2 reads YFSETQ. The CDR3 DNA reads TGCGCCAGCCGGACGGGAGGAACAGATACGCAGTATTTT. Its protein product is CASRTGGTDTQYF.

This chain uses TRBV27 with TRBJ2-3; TRBD2 might be the D (6 bases). Germline V gene lookup returns CDR1 MNHEY and CDR2 SMNVEV (reference sequence). The CDR3 covers 13 residues. Trimming removed 3 bases from V and 4 bases from J, with 8 bases in between. Here the CDR3 reads CASSFGGADTQYF. The CDR3 coding sequence is TGTGCCAGCAGTTTCGGCGGGGCAGATACGCAGTATTTT.

The CDR3 reads CASSRPQGGTDTQYF. The CDR3 DNA is TGTGCCAGTAGTAGACCACAGGGCGGCACAGATACGCAGTATTTT. The V and J genes are TRBV19 and TRBJ2-3, with D possibly being TRBD1 (6 bases). With 4 bases removed from V and 1 base from J, the gap between germline ends came to 12 bases. The germline V gene has CDR1 LNHDA and CDR2 SQIVND (reference sequence). The CDR3 is 15 residues long.

This clone was counted only a few times. The chain employs TRBV7-8 and TRBJ2-1, with D perhaps matching TRBD1 (5 bases). The V gene lost 1 base and the J gene lost 8 bases, with 15 bases spanning the gap. The germline V gene has CDR1 SGHVS and CDR2 FQNEAQ. The CDR3 sequence is 15 residues long. CDR3 amino acids: CASSLGQPQGDEQFF. The CDR3 nucleotides are TGTGCCAGCAGCTTAGGGCAGCCCCAAGGGGATGAGCAGTTCTTC.